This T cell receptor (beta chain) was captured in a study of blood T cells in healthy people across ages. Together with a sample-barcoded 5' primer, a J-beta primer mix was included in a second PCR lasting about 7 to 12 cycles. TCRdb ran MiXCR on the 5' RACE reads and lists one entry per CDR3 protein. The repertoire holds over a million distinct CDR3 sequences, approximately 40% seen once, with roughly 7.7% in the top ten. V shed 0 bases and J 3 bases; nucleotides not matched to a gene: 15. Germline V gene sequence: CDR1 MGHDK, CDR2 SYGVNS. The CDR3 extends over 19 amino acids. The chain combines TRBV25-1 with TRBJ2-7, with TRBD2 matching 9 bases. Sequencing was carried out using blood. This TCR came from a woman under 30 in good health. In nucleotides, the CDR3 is TGTGCCAGCAGTGAATATTTCCCCGGCGCTAGCGGGGACATCTACGAGCAGTACTTC. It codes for CASSEYFPGASGDIYEQYF.